The 27 T cell receptor beta chains below all came from one sample that was sequenced in a study of T cell responses to AZD1222 COVID-19 vaccine. Profiled with immunoSEQ multiplex PCR; TCRdb holds only in-frame clones, not every one. The sample has around 150,000 clones, around 90% seen once. The source material was peripheral blood, sampled on day 0 of AZD1222 vaccination. The source of these receptors is an adult in good health.

The chain links TRBV11-2 to TRBJ2-7; D unclear. This CDR3 contains 15 residues. Between the trimmed V and J ends, which lost 4 bases and 1 base, there was a span of 14 bases. CDR1 is SGHAT and CDR2 is FQNNGV in the germline V gene. CDR3: CASSYRFSRSYEQYF. Written as DNA, the CDR3 is TGTGCCAGCAGCTATAGGTTTTCTCGATCCTACGAGCAGTACTTC.

The CDR3, as DNA: TGTGCCAGCAGCTTAGGGGTGGGAGGCACAGATACGCAGTATTTT. Its translation: CASSLGVGGTDTQYF. J is TRBJ2-3 and V is TRBV7-8; D may be TRBD2 (5 bases). Germline assignment: CDR1 SGHVS and CDR2 FQNEAQ. The length of the CDR3 is 15 residues. Trimming removed 1 base from V and 1 base from J, with 9 bases in between. The full variable domain, its missing parts supplied by reference TRBV7-8 and TRBJ2-3, is GAGVSQSPRYKVAKRGQDVALRCDPISGHVSLFWYQQALGQGPEFLTYFQNEAQLDKSGLPSDRFFAERPEGSVSTLKIQRTQQEDSAVYLCASSLGVGGTDTQYFGPGTRLTVL.

V is TRBV5-1 and J is TRBJ2-7, with TRBD1 matching over 8 bases. V was clipped by 0 bases and J by 0 bases; unmatched bases: 8. Germline V lookup: CDR1 SGHRS, CDR2 YFSETQ. The length of the CDR3 is 17 residues. The CDR3 protein is CASSLAGTGLGSYEQYF. CDR3 DNA sequence: TGCGCCAGCAGCTTGGCCGGGACAGGTTTGGGCTCCTACGAGCAGTACTTC. The entire variable domain, with the rest obtained from reference TRBV5-1 and TRBJ2-7, is as follows: KAGVTQTPRYLIKTRGQQVTLSCSPISGHRSVSWYQQTPGQGLQFLFEYFSETQRNKGNFPGRFSGRQFSNSRSEMNVSTLELGDSALYLCASSLAGTGLGSYEQYFGPGTRLTVT.

V usage is TRBV20-1 and J usage is TRBJ2-7; D perhaps matches TRBD1 (5 bases). The V and J ends lost 6 bases and 5 bases respectively, with 11 bases between them. CDR1 DFQATT and CDR2 SNEGSKA come from the germline V gene (reference sequence). The CDR3 length is 11 residues. CDR3 sequence reads: CSAAPGNEQYF. The CDR3 coding sequence is TGCAGTGCCGCCCCAGGGAACGAGCAGTACTTC.

This sequence joins TRBV29-1 and TRBJ1-1; unclear D gene. This CDR3 is 12 amino acids long. The germline V gene has CDR1 SQVTM and CDR2 ANQGSEA. The germline V and J ends were trimmed by 4 bases and 1 base, with 7 bases remaining between them. The CDR3 loop is CSVVLENTEAFF. CDR3 DNA: TGCAGCGTTGTCTTAGAGAACACTGAAGCTTTCTTT.

The rearrangement links TRBV13 to TRBJ2-1; possibly TRBD2 for D (5 bases). Trimming took 0 bases from V and 0 from J, leaving 15 bases between them. This CDR3 comprises 18 residues. Germline lookup yields CDR1 PRHDT and CDR2 FYEKMQ (reference sequence). CDR3 nucleotides: TGTGCCAGCAGCTTAGGCCTCGGGATGGGGAGCTCCTACAATGAGCAGTTCTTC. Its protein is CASSLGLGMGSSYNEQFF.

V is TRBV7-6 and J is TRBJ1-6; 9 nucleotides line up with TRBD1. This CDR3 contains 21 residues. Trimming cost V 5 bases and J 5 bases; bases outside gene matches: 22. In germline, CDR1 is SGHVS, CDR2 FNYEAQ. Here the CDR3 reads CASSDSVRDRVFGGDNSPLHF. As DNA, the CDR3 is TGTGCCAGCAGCGATAGCGTTCGGGACAGGGTTTTTGGTGGGGATAATTCACCCCTCCACTTT.

The gene calls are TRBV6-1 and TRBJ1-1, with a weak D call TRBD1 (5 bases). Trimming took 1 base from V and 3 from J, leaving 12 bases between them. The CDR3 sequence is 15 residues long. Germline CDR1 MNHNS, CDR2 SASEGT. In DNA, the CDR3 is TGTGCCAGCAGTGAAGGCCTAAGGGGCGACACTGAAGCTTTCTTT. Translation gives CASSEGLRGDTEAFF.

The chain recombines TRBV4-2 with TRBJ1-1; D call uncertain. The CDR3 has 18 amino acids. Germline loops: CDR1 LGHNA, CDR2 YNFKEQ. Trimming cost V 0 bases and J 0 bases, with 17 bases left between them. The CDR3 bases are TGTGCCAGCAGCCAAGAGTTGGCAGACCTTACCATGAACACTGAAGCTTTCTTT. Its protein product is CASSQELADLTMNTEAFF.

The V gene is TRBV24-1, the J gene TRBJ2-5; a possible D gene is TRBD1 (6 bases). The CDR3 consists of 16 residues. Germline values: CDR1 KGHDR, CDR2 SFDVKD. V lost 0 bases and J 4 bases, leaving 14 bases between the germline ends. The CDR3 DNA follows: TGTGCCACCAGTGATTTGGGCGGCAGGGGATTAGAGACCCAGTACTTC. Protein sequence: CATSDLGGRGLETQYF.

This clone was counted once. The gene calls are TRBV9 and TRBJ2-1; TRBD2 matches 12 bases. Germline V gene data show CDR1 as SGDLS and CDR2 as YYNGEE. The V segment lost 5 bases and the J segment 6 bases; nucleotides outside the gene matches: 6. This CDR3 comprises 15 residues. The CDR3 here is CASSYVGLAGNEQFF. CDR3 DNA: TGTGCCAGCAGTTACGTGGGACTAGCGGGCAATGAGCAGTTCTTC.

The V call is TRBV2, the J call TRBJ1-3; no clear D. Looked up from germline, CDR1 is SNHLY and CDR2 is FYNNEI. Trimming stripped 8 bases from V and 0 bases from J, with 8 bases between. The length of the CDR3 is 13 residues. The CDR3 DNA reads as TGTGCCAGCTCCATTTACTCTGGAAACACCATATATTTT. Translated: CASSIYSGNTIYF.

This chain joins TRBV6-4 and TRBJ2-4; 8 bases map to TRBD2. Germline V gives CDR1 MRHNA, CDR2 SNTAGT. This CDR3 spans 14 amino acids. Unmatched junction bases numbered 4, after V lost 2 bases and J lost 7 bases. The CDR3 sequence is CASSDVGGANIQYF. In DNA, the CDR3 is TGTGCCAGCAGTGACGTCGGGGGGGCGAACATTCAGTACTTC.

The CDR3 nucleotides read TGTGCCATCAGTGACCGGACAGGGGGTCAGCCCCAGCATTTT. Its translation is CAISDRTGGQPQHF. The gene calls are TRBV10-3 and TRBJ1-5; 10 bases fit TRBD1. Trimming at V came to 3 bases and at J to 6 bases, leaving 2 bases not matched to a gene. The length of the CDR3 is 14 residues. The germline CDR1 and CDR2 sequences are ENHRY and SYGVKD.

The chain joins TRBV28 to TRBJ2-1; D might be TRBD1 (6 bases). Trimming stripped 8 bases from V and 5 bases from J, with 25 bases between. The CDR3 loop spans 17 amino acids. Per germline, CDR1 MDHEN and CDR2 SYDVKM. The CDR3 DNA reads as TGTGCCAGCGGGGGCGACCTGGGGGCGACCTGGGACAATGAGCAGTTCTTC. Encoded protein: CASGGDLGATWDNEQFF.

This clone was counted between two and nine times. This sequence joins TRBV4-3 and TRBJ1-2; 8 positions match TRBD1. The CDR3 has 14 amino acids. The junction had 6 bases not matched to a gene; V was cut back by 5 bases and J by 4 bases. Germline loops: CDR1 LGHNA, CDR2 YSLEER. For the CDR3, the DNA is TGCGCCAGCAGCGTCAGGGGGCAAGCCTATGGCTACACCTTC. Translated, it gives CASSVRGQAYGYTF.

This chain connects TRBV10-3 to TRBJ2-7; 11 nucleotides line up with TRBD2. Trimming removed 2 bases from V and 3 bases from J; junction bases left unmatched: 9. The CDR3 contains 17 residues. Germline CDR1 reads ENHRY; CDR2 reads SYGVKD. CDR3: CAISEPPGLAADYEQYF. For the CDR3, the DNA is TGTGCCATCAGTGAGCCGCCGGGACTAGCGGCGGACTACGAGCAGTACTTC.

J is TRBJ2-1 and V is TRBV3-1 (or the pseudogene TRBV3-2); 7 bases agree with TRBD1. The CDR3 has 11 amino acids. J gave up 10 bases and V 5 bases, and 2 bases lay outside the gene matches. Germline V CDR1 and CDR2: LGHDT, YNNKEL (reference sequence). This CDR3 is CASSSGQEQFF. In nucleotides, the CDR3 is TGTGCCAGCAGCTCGGGACAGGAGCAGTTCTTC.

The chain employs TRBV7-2 and TRBJ2-4; D remains unclear. The CDR3 loop spans 14 amino acids. The ends were cut back, 0 bases at V and 8 bases at J, with 11 bases in the middle. Germline V gives CDR1 SGHTA, CDR2 FQGNSA. The chain's CDR3 is CASSLARDVDIQYF. The CDR3 DNA is TGTGCCAGCAGCTTAGCAAGGGATGTGGACATTCAGTACTTC. The full variable domain, in which reference TRBV7-2 and TRBJ2-4 provide the parts outside the CDR3, is GAGVSQSPSNKVTEKGKDVELRCDPISGHTALYWYRQSLGQGLEFLIYFQGNSAPDKSGLPSDRFSAERTGGSVSTLTIQRTQQEDSAVYLCASSLARDVDIQYFGAGTRLSVL.

The V and J genes are TRBV10-1 and TRBJ1-2, with D tentatively TRBD1 (6 bases). Germline CDR1 WNHNN, CDR2 SYGVQD (reference sequence). The CDR3 is made up of 14 amino acids. Trimming left V 4 bases short and J 5 bases short, with 14 bases between. The CDR3 coding sequence is TGCGCCAGCAGTGCGCCGGGACAACTATATGGCTACACCTTC. It yields the protein CASSAPGQLYGYTF.

The V gene is TRBV9, the J gene TRBJ2-1, with D possibly TRBD2 on 6 matching bases. The CDR3 loop spans 14 amino acids. The V end lost 2 bases, the J end lost 5 bases, and 11 bases lay between the germline ends. Per the germline V gene, CDR1 is SGDLS and CDR2 is YYNGEE. CDR3 protein: CASSVVAENNEQFF. Written as DNA, the CDR3 is TGTGCCAGCAGCGTCGTAGCGGAAAACAATGAGCAGTTCTTC.

The chain recombines TRBV7-8 with TRBJ2-1, with D unclear. The germline V and J ends were trimmed by 5 bases and 5 bases, with 16 bases remaining between them. Germline V gene sequence: CDR1 SGHVS, CDR2 FQNEAQ. The CDR3 is made up of 15 amino acids. The CDR3 DNA follows: TGTGCCAGCAGCCCAGCCCCACGGTCGAACAATGAGCAGTTCTTC. It encodes CASSPAPRSNNEQFF.

The chain combines TRBV28 with TRBJ2-2; D may be TRBD1 or TRBD2 (5 bases each). V was cut by 1 base and J by 1 base, with 7 bases left in between. Germline CDR1 MDHEN, CDR2 SYDVKM. The CDR3 totals 15 residues. CDR3: CASSLSGRNTGELFF. The CDR3 DNA follows: TGTGCCAGCAGTTTATCGGGGCGGAACACCGGGGAGCTGTTTTTT. The whole variable domain, remainder taken from reference TRBV28 and TRBJ2-2, is DVKVTQSSRYLVKRTGEKVFLECVQDMDHENMFWYRQDPGLGLRLIYFSYDVKMKEKGDIPEGYSVSREKKERFSLILESASTNQTSMYLCASSLSGRNTGELFFGEGSRLTVL.

The chain couples TRBV3-1 (or the pseudogene TRBV3-2) to TRBJ2-7; 8 nucleotides agree with TRBD2. Germline CDR1 LGHDT, CDR2 YNNKEL (reference sequence). Trimming cost V 4 bases and J 2 bases; bases outside gene matches: 13. This CDR3 contains 17 residues. DNA for the CDR3: TGTGCCAGCAGCCCCTCGGCGTCTGGGACTAGGGCCTACGAGCAGTACTTC. Encoded protein: CASSPSASGTRAYEQYF.

The V call is TRBV7-9, the J call TRBJ1-2, with 7 bases matching TRBD1. J gave up 0 bases and V 6 bases, and 7 bases lay outside the gene matches. The CDR3 totals 15 residues. In germline, CDR1 is SEHNR, CDR2 FQNEAQ (reference sequence). CDR3 sequence: CASSPGQAPNYGYTF. The CDR3 DNA reads TGTGCCAGCAGTCCCGGACAGGCACCTAACTATGGCTACACCTTC.

In its sample, this clone was seen once. The chain recombines TRBV15 with TRBJ2-3; D uncertain. The CDR3 sequence is 16 residues long. V was pared by 8 bases and J by 0 bases, with 18 bases between. The germline CDR1 and CDR2 sequences are LNHNV and YYDKDF (reference sequence). DNA of the CDR3: TGTGCCACCCGGACCGGGCAGACCTCTAGCACAGATACGCAGTATTTT. As protein: CATRTGQTSSTDTQYF.

The chain combines TRBV7-6 with TRBJ1-3; D uncertain. CDR1 is SGHVS and CDR2 is FNYEAQ in the germline V gene. V lost 1 base and J 8 bases, leaving 18 bases between the germline ends. CDR3 length: 16 amino acids. CDR3: CASSLVAPPADDTIYF. The CDR3 region has the DNA TGTGCCAGCAGCTTAGTTGCTCCACCGGCGGATGACACCATATATTTT.